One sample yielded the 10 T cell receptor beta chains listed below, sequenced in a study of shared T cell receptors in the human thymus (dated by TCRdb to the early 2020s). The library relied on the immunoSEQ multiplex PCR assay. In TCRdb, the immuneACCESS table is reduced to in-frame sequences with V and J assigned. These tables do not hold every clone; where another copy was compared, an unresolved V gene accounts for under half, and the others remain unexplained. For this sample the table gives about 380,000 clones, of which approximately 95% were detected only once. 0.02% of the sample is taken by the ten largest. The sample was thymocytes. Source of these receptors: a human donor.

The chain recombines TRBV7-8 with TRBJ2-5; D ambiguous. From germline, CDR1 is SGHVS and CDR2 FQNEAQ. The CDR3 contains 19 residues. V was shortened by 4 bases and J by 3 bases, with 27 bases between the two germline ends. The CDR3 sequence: CASSSPSGQSFHAKETQYF. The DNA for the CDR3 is TGTGCCAGCAGCTCCCCAAGTGGGCAGTCTTTTCACGCAAAAGAGACCCAGTACTTC.

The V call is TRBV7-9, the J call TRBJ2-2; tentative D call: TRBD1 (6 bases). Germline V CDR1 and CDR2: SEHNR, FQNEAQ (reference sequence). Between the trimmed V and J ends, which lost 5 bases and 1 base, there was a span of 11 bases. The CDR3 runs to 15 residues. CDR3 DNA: TGTGCCAGCAGCACACCGGGACAGAACACCGGGGAGCTGTTTTTT. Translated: CASSTPGQNTGELFF.

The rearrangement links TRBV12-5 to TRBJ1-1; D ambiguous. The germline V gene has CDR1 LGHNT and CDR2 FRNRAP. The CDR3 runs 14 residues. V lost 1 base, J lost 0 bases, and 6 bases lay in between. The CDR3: CASGLDSLNTEAFF. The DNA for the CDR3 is TGTGCTAGTGGTTTGGACAGCCTGAACACTGAAGCTTTCTTT.

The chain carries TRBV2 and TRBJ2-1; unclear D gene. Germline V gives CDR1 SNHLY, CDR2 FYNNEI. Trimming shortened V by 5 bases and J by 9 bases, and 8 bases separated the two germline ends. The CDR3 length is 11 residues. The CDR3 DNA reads TGTGCCAGCAGTCCAGTGGGTGAGCAGTTCTTC. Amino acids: CASSPVGEQFF.

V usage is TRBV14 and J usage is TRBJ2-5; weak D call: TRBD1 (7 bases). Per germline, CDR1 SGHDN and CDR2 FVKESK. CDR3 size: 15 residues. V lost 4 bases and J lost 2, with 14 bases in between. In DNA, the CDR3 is TGTGCCAGCAGCCCTCCCCAGGGGGGTCAAGAGACCCAGTACTTC. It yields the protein CASSPPQGGQETQYF.

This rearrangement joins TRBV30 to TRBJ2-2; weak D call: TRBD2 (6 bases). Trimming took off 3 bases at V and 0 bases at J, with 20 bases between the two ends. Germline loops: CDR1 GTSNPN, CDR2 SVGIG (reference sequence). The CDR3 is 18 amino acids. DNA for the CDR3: TGTGCCTGGAGCCCGTGGACTACCGAACCACCGAACACCGGGGAGCTGTTTTTT. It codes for CAWSPWTTEPPNTGELFF. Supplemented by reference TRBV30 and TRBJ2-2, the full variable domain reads SQTIHQWPATLVQPVGSPLSLECTVEGTSNPNLYWYRQAAGRGLQLLFYSVGIGQISSEVPQNLSASRPQDRQFILSSKKLLLSDSGFYLCAWSPWTTEPPNTGELFFGEGSRLTVL.

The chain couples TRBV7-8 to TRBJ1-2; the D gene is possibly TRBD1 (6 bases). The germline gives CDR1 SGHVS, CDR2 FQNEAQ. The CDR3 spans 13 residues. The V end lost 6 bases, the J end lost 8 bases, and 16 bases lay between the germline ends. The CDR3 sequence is CASRSYAGAGYTF. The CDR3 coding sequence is TGTGCCAGCAGATCCTATGCAGGGGCCGGCTACACCTTC. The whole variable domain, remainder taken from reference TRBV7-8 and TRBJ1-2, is GAGVSQSPRYKVAKRGQDVALRCDPISGHVSLFWYQQALGQGPEFLTYFQNEAQLDKSGLPSDRFFAERPEGSVSTLKIQRTQQEDSAVYLCASRSYAGAGYTFGSGTRLTVV.

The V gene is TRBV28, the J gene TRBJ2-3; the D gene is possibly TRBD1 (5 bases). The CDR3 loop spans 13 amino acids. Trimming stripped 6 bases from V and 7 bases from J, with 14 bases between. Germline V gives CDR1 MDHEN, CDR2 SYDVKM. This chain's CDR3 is CASSRSRGNTQYF. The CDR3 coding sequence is TGTGCCAGCAGCCGGAGTAGGGGAAATACGCAGTATTTT. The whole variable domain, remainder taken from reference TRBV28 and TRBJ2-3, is DVKVTQSSRYLVKRTGEKVFLECVQDMDHENMFWYRQDPGLGLRLIYFSYDVKMKEKGDIPEGYSVSREKKERFSLILESASTNQTSMYLCASSRSRGNTQYFGPGTRLTVL.

The CDR3: CASSQDYVRREGIDEQFF. Here the CDR3 DNA reads TGCGCCAGCAGCCAAGATTACGTCAGGCGGGAGGGAATCGATGAGCAGTTCTTC. The chain combines TRBV4-1 with TRBJ2-1, with 9 bases aligning to TRBD2. Germline CDR1 MGHRA, CDR2 YSYEKL. V lost 0 bases to trimming and J lost 8 bases; unmatched junction nucleotides: 14. The length of the CDR3 is 18 residues.

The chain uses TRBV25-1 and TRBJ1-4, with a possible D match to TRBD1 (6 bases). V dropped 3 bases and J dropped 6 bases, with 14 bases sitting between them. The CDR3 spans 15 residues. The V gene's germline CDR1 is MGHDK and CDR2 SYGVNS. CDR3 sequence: CASSENRDAYEKLFF. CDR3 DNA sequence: TGTGCCAGCAGTGAGAACAGGGATGCGTATGAAAAACTGTTTTTT.